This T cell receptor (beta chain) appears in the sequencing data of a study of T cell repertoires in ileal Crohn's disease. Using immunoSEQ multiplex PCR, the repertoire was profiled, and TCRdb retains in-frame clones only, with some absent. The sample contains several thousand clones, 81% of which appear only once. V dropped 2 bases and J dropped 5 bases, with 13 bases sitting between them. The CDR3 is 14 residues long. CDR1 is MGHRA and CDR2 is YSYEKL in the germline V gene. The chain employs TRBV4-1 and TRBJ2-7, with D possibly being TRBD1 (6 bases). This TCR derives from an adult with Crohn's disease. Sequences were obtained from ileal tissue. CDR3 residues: CASSQISDSHEQYF. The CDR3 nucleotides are TGCGCCAGCAGCCAAATCTCGGACAGCCACGAGCAGTACTTC.